The present TCR beta chain was sequenced within a study of tumor-infiltrating lymphocytes in primary liver carcinoma. Points from the study as a whole: Reduced overlap was seen in tumor-adjacent and tumor-blood pairs versus tumor region pairs. Tumors significantly exceeded blood in top-250-clone fraction (p = 0.039).

V was pared by 0 bases and J by 0 bases, with 3 bases of the junction left unmatched. Germline V lookup: CDR1 SGHRS, CDR2 YFSETQ. This CDR3 has 16 residues. For each extraction, RNA and DNA were obtained together from 20-30 mg of unsorted bulk tissue. Remarks on this clonotype: Its antigen is unidentified.

TCR beta cDNA was made from 500 ng total RNA with a constant-region primer. What produced the TCR beta libraries was three nested multiplex PCR rounds using slightly modified ARM-PCR. The first two PCR rounds, around 11 cycles each, used TRBV1-TRBV30 forward primers and a C-beta reverse primer. MiXCR, run by TCRdb on the multiplex PCR reads, gives a single entry per CDR3 protein. Here the sample spans around 88,000 distinct CDR3 sequences, approximately 68% being singletons. This sequence joins TRBV5-1 and TRBJ1-2; 9 bases map to TRBD1. The clonotype comes from a man in his forties or fifties with primary liver carcinoma and hepatitis B virus infection. The sequencing input was tumor-adjacent normal liver tissue. CDR3 loop: CASSLGRDRANYGYTF. The CDR3, as DNA: TGCGCCAGCAGCTTGGGGCGGGACAGGGCTAACTATGGCTACACCTTC.